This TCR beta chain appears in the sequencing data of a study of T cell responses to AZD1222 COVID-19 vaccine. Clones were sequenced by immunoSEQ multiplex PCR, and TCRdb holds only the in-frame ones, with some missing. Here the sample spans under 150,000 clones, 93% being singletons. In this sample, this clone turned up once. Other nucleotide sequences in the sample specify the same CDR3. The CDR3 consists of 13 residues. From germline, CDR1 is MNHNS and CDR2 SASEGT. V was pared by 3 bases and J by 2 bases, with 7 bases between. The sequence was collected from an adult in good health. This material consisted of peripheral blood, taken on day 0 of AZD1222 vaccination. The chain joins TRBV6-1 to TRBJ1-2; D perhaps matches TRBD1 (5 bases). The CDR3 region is CASSDRGNYGYTF. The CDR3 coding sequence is TGTGCCAGCAGTGATAGGGGCAACTATGGCTACACCTTC.